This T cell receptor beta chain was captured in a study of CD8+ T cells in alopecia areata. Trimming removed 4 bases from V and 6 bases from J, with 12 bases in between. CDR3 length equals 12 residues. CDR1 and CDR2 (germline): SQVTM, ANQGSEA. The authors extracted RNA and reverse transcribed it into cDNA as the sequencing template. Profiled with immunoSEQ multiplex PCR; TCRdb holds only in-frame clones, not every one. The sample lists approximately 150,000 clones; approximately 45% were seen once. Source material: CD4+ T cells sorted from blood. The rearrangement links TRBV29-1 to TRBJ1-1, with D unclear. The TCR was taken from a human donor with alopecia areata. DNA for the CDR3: TGCAGCGTTGTCCGCGGTGGATCTGAAGCTTTCTTT. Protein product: CSVVRGGSEAFF.